The clone carrying this TCR beta chain was counted ten times or more. Antigen specificity is unknown. The data were taken from a study of early T cells in non-severe SARS-CoV-2 infection. Study-wide background: From unsorted whole blood, bulk RNA was sequenced, and the chains remained unpaired. Study-level findings and limits: VDJdb-based annotation leaned toward anti-spike CD8 responses and missed private and CD4 specificities.

Individual cDNA molecules each received unique molecular identifiers attached to them. TCRdb reprocessed the 5' RACE reads via MiXCR and lists one record per CDR3 protein. Of about 34,000 distinct CDR3 sequences detected, less than 8% appear once; the ten largest clones hold approximately 7.6%. There are 13 residues in the CDR3. The trim removed 8 bases at V and 2 bases at J, leaving 4 bases unmatched. Germline loops: CDR1 SGHVS, CDR2 FQNEAQ. This clonotype was sampled from an adult who was a healthcare worker with PCR-confirmed SARS-CoV-2 infection or an uninfected control (not recorded which). This chain links TRBV7-8 with TRBJ2-7; 9 positions agree with TRBD1. Source material: whole blood. CDR3 nucleotide sequence: TGTGCCAGCGTAGACAGGGGGGCCTACGAGCAGTACTTC. Residues: CASVDRGAYEQYF.